This T cell receptor (beta chain) was identified during a study of blood T cell dynamics during melanoma immunotherapy. Background on the study: Metastatic melanoma patients received first-line pembrolizumab or nivolumab plus ipilimumab. Study-wide findings and caveats: Disease-control patients' PBMC repertoires became either more clonal or more diverse at W3. The study could not tell melanoma-specific clones from general immune activation.

As to this clone: The antigen is unknown.

This CDR3 is 15 amino acids long. V lost 3 bases, J lost 4 bases, and 8 bases stayed unmatched. Germline CDR1 reads LGHNA; CDR2 reads YNFKEQ. The time point denotes: pre-treatment baseline. The method was immunoSEQ multiplex PCR; TCRdb's version includes in-frame clones alone and lacks a portion of them. Of about 15,000 clones in the sample, 85% to 90% were seen once. Here the sequenced sample was blood, taken from a patient treated with checkpoint blockade. The receptor's source is a human donor with melanoma. The chain couples TRBV4-2 to TRBJ2-7; 8 bases align to TRBD1. The CDR3 protein is CASSHMDRADYEQYF. CDR3 DNA: TGTGCCAGCAGCCACATGGACAGGGCGGATTACGAGCAGTACTTC.